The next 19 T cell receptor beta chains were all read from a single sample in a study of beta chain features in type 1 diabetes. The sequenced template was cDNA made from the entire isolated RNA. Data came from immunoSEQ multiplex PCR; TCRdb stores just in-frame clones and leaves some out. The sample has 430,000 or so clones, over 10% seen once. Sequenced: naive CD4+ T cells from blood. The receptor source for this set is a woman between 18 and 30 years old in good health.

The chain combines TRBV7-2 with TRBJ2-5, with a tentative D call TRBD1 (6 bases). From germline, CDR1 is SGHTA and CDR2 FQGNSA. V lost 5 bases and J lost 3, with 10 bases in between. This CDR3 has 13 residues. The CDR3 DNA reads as TGTGCCAGCAGCCCCAGGGGAGAAGAGACCCAGTACTTC. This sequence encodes CASSPRGEETQYF.

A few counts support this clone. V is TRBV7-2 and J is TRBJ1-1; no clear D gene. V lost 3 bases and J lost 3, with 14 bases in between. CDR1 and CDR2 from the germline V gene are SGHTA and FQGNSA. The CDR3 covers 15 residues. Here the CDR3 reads CASSLDLGRDTEAFF. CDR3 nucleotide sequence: TGTGCCAGCAGCTTGGATCTGGGCCGCGACACTGAAGCTTTCTTT.

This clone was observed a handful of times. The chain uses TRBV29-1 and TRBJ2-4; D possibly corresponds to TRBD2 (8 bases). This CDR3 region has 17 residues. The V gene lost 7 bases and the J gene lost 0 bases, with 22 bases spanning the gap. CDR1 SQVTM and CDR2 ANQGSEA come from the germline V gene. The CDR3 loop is CSGVDRAGGVAKNIQYF. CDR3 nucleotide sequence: TGCAGCGGTGTTGACAGGGCGGGAGGCGTAGCCAAAAACATTCAGTACTTC.

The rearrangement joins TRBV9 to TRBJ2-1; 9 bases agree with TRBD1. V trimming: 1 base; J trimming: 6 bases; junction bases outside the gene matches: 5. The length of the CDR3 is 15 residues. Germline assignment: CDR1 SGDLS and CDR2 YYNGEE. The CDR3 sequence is CASSVLQGAGNEQFF. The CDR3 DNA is TGTGCCAGCAGCGTACTACAGGGGGCTGGCAATGAGCAGTTCTTC.

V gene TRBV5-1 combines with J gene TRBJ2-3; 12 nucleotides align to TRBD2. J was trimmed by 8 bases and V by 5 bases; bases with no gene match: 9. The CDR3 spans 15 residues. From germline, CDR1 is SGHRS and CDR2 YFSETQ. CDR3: CASRYGLAGPGTQYF. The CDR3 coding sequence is TGCGCCAGCAGATATGGACTAGCGGGGCCAGGTACGCAGTATTTT.

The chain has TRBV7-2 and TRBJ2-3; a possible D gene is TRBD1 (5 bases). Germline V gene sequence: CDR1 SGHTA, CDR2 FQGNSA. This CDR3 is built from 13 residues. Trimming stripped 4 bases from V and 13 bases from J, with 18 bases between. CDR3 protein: CASSSFRDPRKYF. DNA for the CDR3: TGTGCCAGCAGCTCCTTCAGGGATCCTAGGAAGTATTTT.

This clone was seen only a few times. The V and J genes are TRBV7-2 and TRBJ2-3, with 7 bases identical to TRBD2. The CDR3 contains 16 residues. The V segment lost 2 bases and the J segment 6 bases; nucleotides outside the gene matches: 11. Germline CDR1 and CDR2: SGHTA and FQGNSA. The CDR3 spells CASSLPSGPQLDTQYF. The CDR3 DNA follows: TGTGCCAGCAGCTTACCTAGCGGCCCTCAACTGGATACGCAGTATTTT.

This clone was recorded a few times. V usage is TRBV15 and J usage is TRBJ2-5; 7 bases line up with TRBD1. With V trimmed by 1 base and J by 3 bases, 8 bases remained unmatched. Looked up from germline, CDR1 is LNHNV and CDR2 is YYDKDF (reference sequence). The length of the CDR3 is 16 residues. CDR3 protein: CATSRATGARKETQYF. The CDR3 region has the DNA TGTGCCACCAGCAGAGCCACAGGGGCGAGAAAAGAGACCCAGTACTTC.

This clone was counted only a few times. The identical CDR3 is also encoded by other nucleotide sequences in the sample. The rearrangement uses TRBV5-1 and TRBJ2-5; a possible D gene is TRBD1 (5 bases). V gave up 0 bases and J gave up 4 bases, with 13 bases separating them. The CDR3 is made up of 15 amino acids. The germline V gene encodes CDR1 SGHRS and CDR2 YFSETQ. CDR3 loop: CASSLGTQGGETQYF. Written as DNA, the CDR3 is TGCGCCAGCAGCTTGGGGACCCAGGGTGGAGAGACCCAGTACTTC.

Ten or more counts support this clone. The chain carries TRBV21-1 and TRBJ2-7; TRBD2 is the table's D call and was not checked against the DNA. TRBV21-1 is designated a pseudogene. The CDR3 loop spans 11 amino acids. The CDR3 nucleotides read TGTGCCATCTTGGCCGACTACGAGCAGTACGTC. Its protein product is CAILADYEQYV.

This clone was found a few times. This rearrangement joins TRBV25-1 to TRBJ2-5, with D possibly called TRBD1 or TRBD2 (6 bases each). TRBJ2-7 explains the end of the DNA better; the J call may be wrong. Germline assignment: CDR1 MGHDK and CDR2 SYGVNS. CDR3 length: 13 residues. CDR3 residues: CASSEYGGHEQYF. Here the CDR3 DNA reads TGTGCCAGCAGTGAATATGGGGGGCACGAGCAGTACTTC.

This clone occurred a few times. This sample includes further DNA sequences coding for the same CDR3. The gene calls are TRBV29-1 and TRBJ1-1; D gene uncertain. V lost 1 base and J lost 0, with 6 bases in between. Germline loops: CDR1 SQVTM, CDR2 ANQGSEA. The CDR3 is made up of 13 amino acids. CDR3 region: CSVEGLMNTEAFF. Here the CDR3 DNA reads TGCAGCGTTGAAGGTCTCATGAACACTGAAGCTTTCTTT.

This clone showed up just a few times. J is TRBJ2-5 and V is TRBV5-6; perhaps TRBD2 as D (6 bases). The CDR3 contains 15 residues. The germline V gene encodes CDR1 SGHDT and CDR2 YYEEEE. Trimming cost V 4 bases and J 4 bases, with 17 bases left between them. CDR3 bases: TGTGCCAGCAGCCCGGCCGCGGGGCGGCCAGAGACCCAGTACTTC. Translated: CASSPAAGRPETQYF.

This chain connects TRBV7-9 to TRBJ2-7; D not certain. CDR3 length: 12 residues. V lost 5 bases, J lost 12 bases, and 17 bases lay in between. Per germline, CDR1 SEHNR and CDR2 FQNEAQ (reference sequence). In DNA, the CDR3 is TGTGCCAGCAGCATACCCACAAGCGACCTGTACTTC. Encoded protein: CASSIPTSDLYF.

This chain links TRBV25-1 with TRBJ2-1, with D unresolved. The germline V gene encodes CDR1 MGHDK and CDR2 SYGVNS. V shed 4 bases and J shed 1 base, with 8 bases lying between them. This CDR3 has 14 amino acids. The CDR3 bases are TGTGCCAGCAGTGTAGACACGTCCTACAATGAGCAGTTCTTC. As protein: CASSVDTSYNEQFF.

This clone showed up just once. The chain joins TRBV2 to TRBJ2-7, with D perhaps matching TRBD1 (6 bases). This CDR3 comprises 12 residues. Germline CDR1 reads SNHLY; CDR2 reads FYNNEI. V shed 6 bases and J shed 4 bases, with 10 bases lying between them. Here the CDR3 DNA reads TGTGCCAGCAGCATACAGGGTTACGAGCAGTACGTC. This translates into CASSIQGYEQYV.

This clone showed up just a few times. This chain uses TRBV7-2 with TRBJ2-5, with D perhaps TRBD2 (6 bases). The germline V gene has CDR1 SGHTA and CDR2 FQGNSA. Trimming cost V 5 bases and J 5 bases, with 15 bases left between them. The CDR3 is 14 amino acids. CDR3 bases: TGTGCCAGCAGCGGCGGACGCCGGGGGGAGACCCAGTACTTC. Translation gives CASSGGRRGETQYF.

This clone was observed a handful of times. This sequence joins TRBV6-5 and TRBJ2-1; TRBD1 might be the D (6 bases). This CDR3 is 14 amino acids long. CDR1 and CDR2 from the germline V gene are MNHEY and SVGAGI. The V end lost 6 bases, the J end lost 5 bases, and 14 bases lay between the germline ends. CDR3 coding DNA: TGTGCCAGCAGGCGGACAGTTGCGAACAATGAGCAGTTCTTC. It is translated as CASRRTVANNEQFF.

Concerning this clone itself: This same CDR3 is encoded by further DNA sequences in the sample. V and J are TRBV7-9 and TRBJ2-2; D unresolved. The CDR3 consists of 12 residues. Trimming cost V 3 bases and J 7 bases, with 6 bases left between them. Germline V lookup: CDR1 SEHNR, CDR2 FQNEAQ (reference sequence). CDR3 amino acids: CASSFVGGELFF. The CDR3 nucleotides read TGTGCCAGCAGCTTTGTCGGCGGGGAGCTGTTTTTT. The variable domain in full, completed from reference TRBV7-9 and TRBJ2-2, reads DTGVSQNPRHKITKRGQNVTFRCDPISEHNRLYWYRQTLGQGPEFLTYFQNEAQLEKSRLLSDRFSAERPKGSFSTLEIQRTEQGDSAMYLCASSFVGGELFFGEGSRLTVL.